What follows are 27 T cell receptor beta chains derived from one specimen sequenced in a study of CD8+ T cells in alopecia areata (dated by TCRdb to the late 2010s). Libraries were constructed by the immunoSEQ multiplex PCR assay. For TCR sequencing, RNA was extracted from every sample and reverse transcribed into cDNA to serve as template. The table was pulled from immuneACCESS by TCRdb, which kept in-frame rearrangements only. Such tables lose some clones; where checked, under half of the loss comes from unresolved V genes, and the rest has no known cause. This sample lists fewer than 200,000 clones; about 60% were detected once. Of the sample, roughly 14% falls within the top ten clones. This sample's time point label indicates: baseline before oral tofacitinib. Sequenced material: CD4+ T cells sorted from blood, taken at week 0. These receptors were taken from a human donor with alopecia areata.

A few counts support this clone. The rearrangement links TRBV9 to TRBJ2-6; 9 nucleotides agree with TRBD1. This CDR3 is 18 amino acids long. Per germline, CDR1 SGDLS and CDR2 YYNGEE. With 4 bases clipped from V and 0 bases from J, the junction kept 8 bases outside the gene matches. In DNA form, the CDR3 reads TGTGCCAGCAGCCTTAACAGGGGGCCGAGCTCTGGGGCCAACGTCCTGACTTTC. Protein: CASSLNRGPSSGANVLTF. Combining the CDR3 with reference TRBV9 and TRBJ2-6 gives the whole variable domain DSGVTQTPKHLITATGQRVTLRCSPRSGDLSVYWYQQSLDQGLQFLIQYYNGEERAKGNILERFSAQQFPDLHSELNLSSLELGDSALYFCASSLNRGPSSGANVLTFGAGSRLTVL.

V is TRBV7-2 and J is TRBJ1-6; TRBD1 matches at 10 bases. Germline V gene sequence: CDR1 SGHTA, CDR2 FQGNSA. The CDR3 totals 14 residues. V shed 6 bases and J 9 bases; nucleotides not matched to a gene: 5. In DNA form, the CDR3 reads TGTGCCAGCAGTCCGGGACAGGGGAGTTCACCCCTCCACTTT. This codes for CASSPGQGSSPLHF.

This clone was counted a few times. V is TRBV29-1 and J is TRBJ2-3, with D possibly being TRBD1 (6 bases). Germline loops: CDR1 SQVTM, CDR2 ANQGSEA. Trimming removed 7 bases from V and 8 bases from J, with 13 bases in between. There are 11 residues in the CDR3. CDR3 bases: TGCAGCGCAACCCTAGGGGGTACGCAGTATTTT. Its protein product is CSATLGGTQYF.

The chain joins TRBV6-1 to TRBJ1-6, with 9 bases matching TRBD1. Germline V gives CDR1 MNHNS, CDR2 SASEGT. V lost 6 bases to trimming and J lost 10 bases; unmatched junction nucleotides: 7. The CDR3 is 14 amino acids. This CDR3 reads CASSGQGKGSPLHF. The CDR3 bases are TGTGCCAGCAGCGGACAGGGGAAGGGATCACCCCTCCACTTT.

V gene TRBV27 combines with J gene TRBJ2-7; 7 nucleotides match TRBD1. Trimming cost V 4 bases and J 5 bases; bases outside gene matches: 5. Germline assignment: CDR1 MNHEY and CDR2 SMNVEV (reference sequence). The CDR3 extends over 13 amino acids. The CDR3 loop is CASSSPGGNEQYF. CDR3 DNA sequence: TGTGCCAGCAGTTCCCCAGGGGGTAACGAGCAGTACTTC.

CDR3 protein: CASSVKAGQPQHF. CDR3 sequence (DNA): TGTGCCAGCAGTGTAAAGGCAGGTCAGCCCCAGCATTTT. V is TRBV25-1 and J is TRBJ1-5, with D uncertain. Germline assignment: CDR1 MGHDK and CDR2 SYGVNS. The CDR3 contains 13 residues. V dropped 4 bases and J dropped 6 bases, with 10 bases sitting between them. Combining the CDR3 with reference TRBV25-1 and TRBJ1-5 gives the whole variable domain EADIYQTPRYLVIGTGKKITLECSQTMGHDKMYWYQQDPGMELHLIHYSYGVNSTEKGDLSSESTVSRIRTEHFPLTLESARPSHTSQYLCASSVKAGQPQHFGDGTRLSIL.

This rearrangement joins TRBV4-1 to TRBJ2-5; 8 nucleotides agree with TRBD2. The CDR3 totals 17 residues. V shed 2 bases, J shed 3 bases, and the junction held 11 bases outside the gene matches. The germline CDR1 and CDR2 sequences are MGHRA and YSYEKL. The CDR3 spells CASSQPRLAGLEETQYF. In DNA, the CDR3 is TGCGCCAGCAGCCAACCTAGGCTAGCGGGCCTAGAAGAGACCCAGTACTTC.

The J gene is TRBJ1-1, the V gene TRBV29-1; D is unresolved. Germline V gene data show CDR1 as SQVTM and CDR2 as ANQGSEA. The CDR3 spans 14 residues. V lost 1 base, J lost 1 base, and 10 bases lay in between. CDR3 amino acids: CSVEGRLSNTEAFF. CDR3 DNA: TGCAGCGTTGAAGGTCGCCTGTCGAACACTGAAGCTTTCTTT. Together with reference TRBV29-1 and TRBJ1-1, the CDR3 gives the full variable domain: SAVISQKPSRDICQRGTSLTIQCQVDSQVTMMFWYRQQPGQSLTLIATANQGSEATYESGFVIDKFPISRPNLTFSTLTVSNMSPEDSSIYLCSVEGRLSNTEAFFGQGTRLTVV.

This sequence joins TRBV5-1 and TRBJ2-7, with unresolved D. This CDR3 comprises 15 residues. Germline V gives CDR1 SGHRS, CDR2 YFSETQ. Trimming shortened V by 0 bases and J by 2 bases, and 12 bases separated the two germline ends. The CDR3: CASSLGLFEAYEQYF. Here the CDR3 DNA reads TGCGCCAGCAGCTTGGGCCTGTTCGAAGCCTACGAGCAGTACTTC.

This rearrangement joins TRBV25-1 to TRBJ2-1; TRBD1 aligns across 7 bases. The junction had 14 bases not matched to a gene; V was cut back by 2 bases and J by 10 bases. Germline V gene lookup returns CDR1 MGHDK and CDR2 SYGVNS. The CDR3 spans 16 residues. The CDR3 reads CASSEGRTGTRWEQFF. CDR3 nucleotides: TGTGCCAGCAGTGAAGGAAGGACAGGTACTCGCTGGGAGCAGTTCTTC.

The chain employs TRBV14 and TRBJ2-6; possible D gene TRBD1, 6 bases. Germline V lookup: CDR1 SGHDN, CDR2 FVKESK. Trimming took 2 bases from V and 12 from J, leaving 14 bases between them. The CDR3 has 14 amino acids. The CDR3 protein is CASSQIQGPSVLTF. The CDR3 DNA follows: TGTGCCAGCAGCCAAATACAGGGTCCATCCGTCCTGACTTTC.

This chain uses TRBV30 with TRBJ2-4, with D perhaps assigned TRBD1 or TRBD2 (5 bases each). Trimming removed 0 bases from V and 7 bases from J, with 13 bases in between. The CDR3 contains 14 residues. CDR1 and CDR2 from the germline V gene are GTSNPN and SVGIG (reference sequence). DNA for the CDR3: TGTGCCTGGAGTGTTCTGGGGACCGGGAACATTCAGTACTTC. Protein product: CAWSVLGTGNIQYF.

The chain recombines TRBV2 with TRBJ1-2; D gene ambiguous. This CDR3 spans 11 amino acids. Germline V gives CDR1 SNHLY, CDR2 FYNNEI. Trimming left V 8 bases short and J 9 bases short, with 13 bases between. The CDR3: CASSFWKSYTF. The CDR3 DNA reads as TGTGCCAGCTCCTTTTGGAAGAGCTACACCTTC.

This chain links TRBV9 with TRBJ1-2, with 7 nucleotides matching TRBD1. This CDR3 is built from 14 residues. With 3 bases clipped from V and 6 bases from J, the junction kept 8 bases outside the gene matches. Germline V gives CDR1 SGDLS, CDR2 YYNGEE. Here the CDR3 reads CASSGSTGTDGYTF. For the CDR3, the DNA is TGTGCCAGCAGCGGATCGACAGGGACCGATGGCTACACCTTC.

This chain uses TRBV6-1 with TRBJ1-2; D gene ambiguous. Germline-derived CDR1 and CDR2 are MNHNS and SASEGT. The CDR3 totals 15 residues. Trimming left V 2 bases short and J 5 bases short, with 15 bases between. CDR3 in amino acids: CASSETVRNSYGYTF. The CDR3 DNA sequence: TGTGCCAGCAGTGAAACCGTCAGGAACTCATATGGCTACACCTTC.

For the CDR3, the DNA is TGTGCCAGCAGTTACAAGGGAGCGAAACTGTTTTTT. Encoded protein: CASSYKGAKLFF. J is TRBJ1-4 and V is TRBV6-5; D gene ambiguous. CDR3 length: 12 residues. Germline loops: CDR1 MNHEY, CDR2 SVGAGI. Deletions cut 2 bases from V and 11 bases from J, with 9 bases between.

This clone has only a few counts. The chain has TRBV29-1 and TRBJ1-1; D is unresolved. V was trimmed by 7 bases and J by 0 bases, leaving 12 bases between them. CDR3 length equals 13 residues. Germline assignment: CDR1 SQVTM and CDR2 ANQGSEA. The CDR3 bases are TGCAGCGCCCTGCTCCGTTTGAACACTGAAGCTTTCTTT. Residues: CSALLRLNTEAFF. The complete variable domain, with remaining parts taken from reference TRBV29-1 and TRBJ1-1, reads SAVISQKPSRDICQRGTSLTIQCQVDSQVTMMFWYRQQPGQSLTLIATANQGSEATYESGFVIDKFPISRPNLTFSTLTVSNMSPEDSSIYLCSALLRLNTEAFFGQGTRLTVV.

The chain joins TRBV2 to TRBJ2-5; 8 nucleotides match TRBD1. The germline V gene has CDR1 SNHLY and CDR2 FYNNEI. V shed 4 bases and J 4 bases; nucleotides not matched to a gene: 2. The CDR3 consists of 13 residues. As DNA, the CDR3 is TGTGCCAGCAGTGGACAGGGGCTAGAGACCCAGTACTTC. It codes for CASSGQGLETQYF.

This clone has a handful of counts. CDR3 sequence: CASSFLGAEAFF. The CDR3 region has the DNA TGTGCCAGCAGTTTCTTGGGGGCTGAAGCTTTCTTT. The V gene is TRBV27, the J gene TRBJ1-1; D is possibly TRBD1 (5 bases). Germline V gives CDR1 MNHEY, CDR2 SMNVEV (reference sequence). V was shortened by 3 bases and J by 6 bases, with 8 bases between the two germline ends. This CDR3 spans 12 amino acids.

DNA for the CDR3: TGTGCCAGCAGTGTGGACGGGAGGCGGAATGAGCAGTTCTTC. Translated, it gives CASSVDGRRNEQFF. This chain connects TRBV2 to TRBJ2-1; 7 nucleotides agree with TRBD2. The CDR3 totals 14 residues. Germline trimming cut 4 bases from V and 7 bases from J; bases unmatched to any gene: 7. CDR1 and CDR2 from the germline V gene are SNHLY and FYNNEI.

CDR3 bases: TGTGCCAGCACCTACGCTCAGGGTAGATATGGCTACACCTTC. This encodes CASTYAQGRYGYTF. V usage is TRBV6-5 and J usage is TRBJ1-2; D might be TRBD1 (5 bases). From germline, CDR1 is MNHEY and CDR2 SVGAGI. The germline V and J ends were trimmed by 7 bases and 5 bases, with 17 bases remaining between them. The CDR3 is 14 residues long.

With regard to this clone: The same CDR3 arises from other DNA sequences in this sample as well. This chain uses TRBV30 with TRBJ2-5, with D unclear. Germline assignment: CDR1 GTSNPN and CDR2 SVGIG (reference sequence). Trimming pared 0 bases from V and 5 bases from J, leaving 4 bases between. This CDR3 is built from 11 residues. Here the CDR3 DNA reads TGTGCCTGGAGTGTAAAGGAGACCCAGTACTTC. Amino acid sequence: CAWSVKETQYF.

This clone was seen a few times. The V and J genes are TRBV27 and TRBJ1-1; 7 bases align to TRBD1. Per germline, CDR1 MNHEY and CDR2 SMNVEV (reference sequence). CDR3 length: 14 residues. The V segment lost 3 bases and the J segment 1 base; nucleotides outside the gene matches: 2. In nucleotides, the CDR3 is TGTGCCAGCAGTTTCGCAGGGGGGAACACTGAAGCTTTCTTT. Amino acid sequence: CASSFAGGNTEAFF.

This clone has more than one count but fewer than ten. The chain employs TRBV4-2 and TRBJ2-3; TRBD2 aligns across 7 bases. The CDR3 has 17 residues. CDR1 and CDR2 (germline): LGHNA, YNFKEQ. Trimming at V came to 4 bases and at J to 4 bases, leaving 14 bases not matched to a gene. CDR3 residues: CASSPALWTRMPDTQYF. The CDR3, as DNA: TGTGCCAGCAGCCCTGCCCTGTGGACTAGAATGCCAGATACGCAGTATTTT.

The chain uses TRBV7-6 and TRBJ1-1; a possible D gene is TRBD1 (5 bases). The CDR3 is made up of 15 amino acids. Germline assignment: CDR1 SGHVS and CDR2 FNYEAQ. The V end was cut by 1 base, the J end by 5 bases, with 14 bases between. CDR3 residues: CASSLGNGGGTEAFF. The CDR3, as DNA: TGTGCCAGCAGCTTAGGGAATGGCGGGGGGACTGAAGCTTTCTTT.

This chain uses TRBV2 with TRBJ2-5; 7 bases fit TRBD1. Germline CDR1 is SNHLY and CDR2 is FYNNEI. Trimming removed 11 bases from V and 4 bases from J; junction bases left unmatched: 16. The CDR3 is 15 residues long. This CDR3 is CAYLRRGGDSETQYF. Written as DNA, the CDR3 is TGTGCCTACCTTAGGCGAGGGGGCGATTCAGAGACCCAGTACTTC.

This sequence joins TRBV29-1 and TRBJ2-5, with 10 bases matching TRBD1. With 4 bases clipped from V and 13 bases from J, the junction kept 9 bases outside the gene matches. Germline values: CDR1 SQVTM, CDR2 ANQGSEA. The CDR3 consists of 12 residues. Written as DNA, the CDR3 is TGCAGCGTTGGCGGACAGGGGGAGGTTGGGTACTTC. Residues: CSVGGQGEVGYF. The full variable domain, completed using reference TRBV29-1 and TRBJ2-5, is SAVISQKPSRDICQRGTSLTIQCQVDSQVTMMFWYRQQPGQSLTLIATANQGSEATYESGFVIDKFPISRPNLTFSTLTVSNMSPEDSSIYLCSVGGQGEVGYFGPGTRLLVL.